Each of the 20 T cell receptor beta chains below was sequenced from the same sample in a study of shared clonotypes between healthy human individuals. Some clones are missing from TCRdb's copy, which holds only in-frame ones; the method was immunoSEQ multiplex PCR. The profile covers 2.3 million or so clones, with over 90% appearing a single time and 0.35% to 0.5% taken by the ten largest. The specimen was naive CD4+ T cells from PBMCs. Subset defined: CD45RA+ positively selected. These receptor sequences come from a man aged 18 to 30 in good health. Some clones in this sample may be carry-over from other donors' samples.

The CDR3, as DNA: TGTGCCAGCAGCGCGGGAGCACATAGGACCTACGAGCAGTACTTC. Translation gives CASSAGAHRTYEQYF. V gene TRBV9 combines with J gene TRBJ2-7; weak D call: TRBD2 (6 bases). The germline gives CDR1 SGDLS, CDR2 YYNGEE. The CDR3 totals 15 residues. V dropped 3 bases and J dropped 2 bases, with 15 bases sitting between them.

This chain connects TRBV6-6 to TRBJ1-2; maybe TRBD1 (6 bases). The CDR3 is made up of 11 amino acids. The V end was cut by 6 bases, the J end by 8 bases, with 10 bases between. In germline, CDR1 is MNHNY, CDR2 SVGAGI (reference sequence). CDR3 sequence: CASSQGQGYTF. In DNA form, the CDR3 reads TGTGCCAGCAGCCAAGGACAGGGCTACACCTTC.

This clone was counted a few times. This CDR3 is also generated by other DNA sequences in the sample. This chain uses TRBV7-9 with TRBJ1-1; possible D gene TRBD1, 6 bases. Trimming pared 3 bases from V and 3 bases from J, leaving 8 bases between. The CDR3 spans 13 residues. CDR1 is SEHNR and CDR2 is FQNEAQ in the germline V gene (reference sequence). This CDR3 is CASSFSGDTEAFF. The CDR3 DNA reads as TGTGCCAGCAGCTTTTCAGGGGACACTGAAGCTTTCTTT.

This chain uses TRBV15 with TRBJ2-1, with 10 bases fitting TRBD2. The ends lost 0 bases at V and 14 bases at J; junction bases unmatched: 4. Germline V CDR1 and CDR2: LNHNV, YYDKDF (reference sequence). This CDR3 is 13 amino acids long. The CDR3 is CATSRDQLAGKFF. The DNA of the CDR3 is TGTGCCACCAGCAGAGATCAACTAGCGGGAAAGTTCTTC.

In nucleotides, the CDR3 is TGTGCCAGCAGCTTACTATCGGTGGGGAATGAGCAGTTCTTC. Its protein product is CASSLLSVGNEQFF. This sequence joins TRBV7-3 and TRBJ2-1; no firm D call. V was shortened by 2 bases and J by 7 bases, with 12 bases between the two germline ends. The germline V gene encodes CDR1 SGHTA and CDR2 FQGTGA. The CDR3 extends over 14 amino acids.

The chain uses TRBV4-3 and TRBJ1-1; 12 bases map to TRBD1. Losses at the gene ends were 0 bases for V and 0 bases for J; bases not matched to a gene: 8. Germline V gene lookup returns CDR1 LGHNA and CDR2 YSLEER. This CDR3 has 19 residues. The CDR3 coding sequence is TGCGCCAGCAGCCAAGACCTGGGACAGGGGGCTCTGATGAACACTGAAGCTTTCTTT. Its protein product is CASSQDLGQGALMNTEAFF.

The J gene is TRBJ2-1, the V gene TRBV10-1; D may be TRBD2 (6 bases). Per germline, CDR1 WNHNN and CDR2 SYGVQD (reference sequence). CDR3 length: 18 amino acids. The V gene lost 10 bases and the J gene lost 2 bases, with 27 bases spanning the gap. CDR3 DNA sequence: TGCGCCACCCGGCCGGGACCCCATTGGGCGGGGCCCTACAATGAGCAGTTCTTC. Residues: CATRPGPHWAGPYNEQFF.

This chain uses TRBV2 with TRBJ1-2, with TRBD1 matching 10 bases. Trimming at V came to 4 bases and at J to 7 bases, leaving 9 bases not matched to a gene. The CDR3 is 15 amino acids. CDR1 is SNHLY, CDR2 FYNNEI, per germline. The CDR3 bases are TGTGCCAGCAGTGCCGGAGACAGGGGGCCGGGTGGCTACACCTTC. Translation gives CASSAGDRGPGGYTF.

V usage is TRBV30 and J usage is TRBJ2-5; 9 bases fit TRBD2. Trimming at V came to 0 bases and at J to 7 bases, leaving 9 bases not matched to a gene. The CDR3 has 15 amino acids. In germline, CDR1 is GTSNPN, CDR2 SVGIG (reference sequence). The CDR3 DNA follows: TGTGCCTGGAGTGTACGAGGACTAGCGATGGGGACCCAGTACTTC. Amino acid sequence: CAWSVRGLAMGTQYF.

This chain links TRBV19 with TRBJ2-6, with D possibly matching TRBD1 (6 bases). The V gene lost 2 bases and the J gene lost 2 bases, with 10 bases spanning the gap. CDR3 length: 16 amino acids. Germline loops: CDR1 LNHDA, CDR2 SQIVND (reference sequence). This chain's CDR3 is CASSIIRGPGANVLTF. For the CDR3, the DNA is TGTGCCAGTAGTATAATCAGGGGCCCTGGGGCCAACGTCCTGACTTTC.

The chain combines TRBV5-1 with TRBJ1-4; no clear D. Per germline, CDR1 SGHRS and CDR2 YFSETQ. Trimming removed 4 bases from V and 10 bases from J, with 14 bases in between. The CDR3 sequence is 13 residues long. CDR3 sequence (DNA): TGCGCCAGCAGCCCGGCTCAGGCCGGAAAACTGTTTTTT. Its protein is CASSPAQAGKLFF.

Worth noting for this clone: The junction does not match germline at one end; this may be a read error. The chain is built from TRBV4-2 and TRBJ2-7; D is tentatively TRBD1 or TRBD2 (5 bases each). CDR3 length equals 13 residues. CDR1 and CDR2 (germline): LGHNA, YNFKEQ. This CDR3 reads CASSQGAIAKQYF. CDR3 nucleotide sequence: TGTGCCAGCAGTCAAGGGGCAATAGCGAAGCAGTACTTC.

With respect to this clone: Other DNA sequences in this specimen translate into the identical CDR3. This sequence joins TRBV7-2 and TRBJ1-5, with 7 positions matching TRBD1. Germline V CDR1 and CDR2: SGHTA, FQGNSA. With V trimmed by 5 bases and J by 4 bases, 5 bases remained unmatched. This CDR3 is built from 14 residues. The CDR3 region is CASSRTGGNQPQHF. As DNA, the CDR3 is TGTGCCAGCAGCAGGACAGGTGGTAATCAGCCCCAGCATTTT.

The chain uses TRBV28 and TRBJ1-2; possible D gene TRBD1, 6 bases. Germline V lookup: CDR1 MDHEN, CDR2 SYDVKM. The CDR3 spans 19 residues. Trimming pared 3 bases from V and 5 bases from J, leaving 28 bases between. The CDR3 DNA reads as TGTGCCAGCAGTTTGTGGCCGGGGGCAGATCAGTCTGGAGCATATGGCTACACCTTC. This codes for CASSLWPGADQSGAYGYTF.

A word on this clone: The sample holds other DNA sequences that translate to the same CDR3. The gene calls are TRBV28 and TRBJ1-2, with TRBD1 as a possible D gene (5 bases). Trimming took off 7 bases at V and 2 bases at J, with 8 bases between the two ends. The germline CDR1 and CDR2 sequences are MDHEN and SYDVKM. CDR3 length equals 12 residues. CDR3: CASNRGNYGYTF. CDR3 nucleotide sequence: TGTGCCAGCAATAGGGGAAACTATGGCTACACCTTC.

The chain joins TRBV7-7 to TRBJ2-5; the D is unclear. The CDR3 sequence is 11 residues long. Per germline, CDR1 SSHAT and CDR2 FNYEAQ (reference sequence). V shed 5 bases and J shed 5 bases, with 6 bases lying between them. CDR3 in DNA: TGTGCCAGCAGCGCCGGGGAGACCCAGTACTTC. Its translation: CASSAGETQYF.

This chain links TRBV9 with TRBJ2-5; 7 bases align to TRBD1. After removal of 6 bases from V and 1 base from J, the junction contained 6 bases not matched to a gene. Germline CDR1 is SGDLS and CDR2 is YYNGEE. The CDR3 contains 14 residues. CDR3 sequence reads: CASNEGATQETQYF. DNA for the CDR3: TGTGCCAGCAACGAGGGGGCAACCCAAGAGACCCAGTACTTC. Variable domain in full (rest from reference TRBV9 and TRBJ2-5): DSGVTQTPKHLITATGQRVTLRCSPRSGDLSVYWYQQSLDQGLQFLIQYYNGEERAKGNILERFSAQQFPDLHSELNLSSLELGDSALYFCASNEGATQETQYFGPGTRLLVL.

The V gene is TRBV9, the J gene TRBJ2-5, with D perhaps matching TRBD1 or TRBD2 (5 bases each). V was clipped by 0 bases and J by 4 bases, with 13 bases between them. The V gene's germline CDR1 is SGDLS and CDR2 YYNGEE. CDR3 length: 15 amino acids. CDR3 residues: CASSVAPGPLETQYF. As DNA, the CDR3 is TGTGCCAGCAGCGTAGCTCCGGGACCCCTAGAGACCCAGTACTTC.

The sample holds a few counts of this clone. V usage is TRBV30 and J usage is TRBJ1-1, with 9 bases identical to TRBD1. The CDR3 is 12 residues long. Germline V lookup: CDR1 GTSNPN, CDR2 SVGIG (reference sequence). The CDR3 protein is CARGQGGPEAFF. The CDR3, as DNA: TGTGCTCGGGGACAGGGAGGACCTGAAGCTTTCTTT. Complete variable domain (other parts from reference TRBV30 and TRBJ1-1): SQTIHQWPATLVQPVGSPLSLECTVEGTSNPNLYWYRQAAGRGLQLLFYSVGIGQISSEVPQNLSASRPQDRQFILSSKKLLLSDSGFYLCARGQGGPEAFFGQGTRLTVV.

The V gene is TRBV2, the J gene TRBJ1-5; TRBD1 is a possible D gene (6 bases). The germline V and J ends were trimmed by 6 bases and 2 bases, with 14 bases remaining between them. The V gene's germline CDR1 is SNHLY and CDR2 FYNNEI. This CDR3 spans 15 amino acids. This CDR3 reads CASSGGGGGNQPQHF. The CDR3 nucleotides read TGTGCCAGCAGCGGGGGGGGCGGTGGCAATCAGCCCCAGCATTTT.